Following are 28 T cell receptor beta chains from one sample sequenced in a study of shared clonotypes between healthy human individuals. The naive CD8 subset, CD45RO-negative cells positively selected for CCR7, excluded terminally differentiated effector memory CD45RA+ cells. TCRdb's copy holds only in-frame clones and misses some; the assay was immunoSEQ multiplex PCR. The table records roughly 850,000 clones, around 96% of them present only once. Sequenced input: naive CD8+ T cells sorted from blood. These receptors were taken from a young man in good health.

The rearrangement joins TRBV7-9 to TRBJ1-1; 7 positions agree with TRBD1. Trimming cost V 6 bases and J 5 bases; bases outside gene matches: 6. CDR3 length equals 13 residues. Germline loops: CDR1 SEHNR, CDR2 FQNEAQ (reference sequence). The CDR3 reads CASSLTGETEAFF. The CDR3 DNA is TGTGCCAGCAGTTTAACAGGGGAAACTGAAGCTTTCTTT. Full variable domain (rest looked up from reference TRBV7-9 and TRBJ1-1): DTGVSQNPRHKITKRGQNVTFRCDPISEHNRLYWYRQTLGQGPEFLTYFQNEAQLEKSRLLSDRFSAERPKGSFSTLEIQRTEQGDSAMYLCASSLTGETEAFFGQGTRLTVV.

This clone was observed a single time. This chain links TRBV7-3 with TRBJ2-2, with 10 bases that match TRBD2. V was clipped by 1 base and J by 0 bases; unmatched bases: 5. The germline V gene encodes CDR1 SGHTA and CDR2 FQGTGA. CDR3 length equals 18 residues. Here the CDR3 reads CASSLNPSGGANTGELFF. The CDR3 region has the DNA TGTGCCAGCAGCTTAAACCCTAGCGGGGGCGCGAACACCGGGGAGCTGTTTTTT.

The chain employs TRBV7-2 and TRBJ2-7; the match to TRBD1 covers 10 bases. This CDR3 spans 16 amino acids. CDR1 is SGHTA and CDR2 is FQGNSA in the germline V gene. V lost 5 bases, J lost 4 bases, and 11 bases stayed unmatched. CDR3 DNA: TGTGCCAGCAGCCTCTCCTCTGGGACAGGGGATTACGAGCAGTACTTC. As protein: CASSLSSGTGDYEQYF.

The V and J genes are TRBV15 and TRBJ2-1, with 7 bases fitting TRBD2. The CDR3 extends over 21 amino acids. The germline V gene has CDR1 LNHNV and CDR2 YYDKDF (reference sequence). After removal of 3 bases from V and 5 bases from J, the junction contained 25 bases not matched to a gene. The CDR3 region has the DNA TGTGCCACCAGCAGGATGGCTAAAGGACTAGAATTCATTTTGCAGGACAATGAGCAGTTCTTC. Amino acids: CATSRMAKGLEFILQDNEQFF.

V is TRBV5-6 and J is TRBJ2-1; 7 nucleotides agree with TRBD2. V lost 0 bases and J lost 7; bases outside the gene matches: 7. This CDR3 has 15 amino acids. Germline CDR1 SGHDT, CDR2 YYEEEE. CDR3 DNA sequence: TGTGCCAGCAGCTTGGAAGCGGGGACCTTGAATGAGCAGTTCTTC. The encoded protein is CASSLEAGTLNEQFF.

The chain couples TRBV27 to TRBJ2-2; no clear D. This CDR3 is built from 14 residues. Germline V gene data show CDR1 as MNHEY and CDR2 as SMNVEV (reference sequence). V lost 5 bases and J lost 1, with 8 bases in between. This CDR3 is CASSLQGNTGELFF. The DNA of the CDR3 is TGTGCCAGCAGTCTCCAAGGGAACACCGGGGAGCTGTTTTTT.

V usage is TRBV11-2 and J usage is TRBJ2-5, with 7 bases matching TRBD1. There are 14 residues in the CDR3. The germline gives CDR1 SGHAT, CDR2 FQNNGV. Trimming took 2 bases from V and 2 from J; bases not matched to a gene: 2. CDR3 sequence: CASSLRDRQETQYF. The CDR3 DNA reads as TGTGCCAGCAGCTTACGGGACAGACAAGAGACCCAGTACTTC.

The gene calls are TRBV11-2 and TRBJ2-1, with 7 bases fitting TRBD2. The CDR3 has 16 residues. V lost 5 bases, J lost 5 bases, and 12 bases stayed unmatched. CDR1 is SGHAT and CDR2 is FQNNGV in the germline V gene. The CDR3 reads CASSPGQLAPDNEQFF. CDR3 nucleotides: TGTGCCAGCAGCCCAGGCCAACTAGCGCCTGACAATGAGCAGTTCTTC.

The chain has TRBV4-1 and TRBJ2-1, with D perhaps TRBD2 (6 bases). CDR3 length: 15 residues. Germline CDR1 is MGHRA and CDR2 is YSYEKL. The V and J ends lost 3 bases and 2 bases respectively, with 11 bases between them. The CDR3 reads CASSHPGLAYNEQFF. The CDR3 DNA follows: TGCGCCAGCAGCCACCCGGGACTTGCCTACAATGAGCAGTTCTTC.

The J gene is TRBJ2-7, the V gene TRBV27, with D possibly TRBD1 on 5 matching bases. The CDR3 runs 12 residues. V was shortened by 5 bases and J by 6 bases, with 11 bases between the two germline ends. Germline CDR1 and CDR2: MNHEY and SMNVEV (reference sequence). CDR3: CASSTQGTEQYF. Here the CDR3 DNA reads TGTGCCAGCAGTACCCAGGGTACCGAGCAGTACTTC.

The chain is built from TRBV28 and TRBJ2-1; TRBD2 matches at 14 bases. The CDR3 is 15 amino acids. The germline gives CDR1 MDHEN, CDR2 SYDVKM. V lost 3 bases, J lost 7 bases, and 2 bases stayed unmatched. The CDR3 DNA reads as TGTGCCAGCAGTTTGGGACTAGCGGGGGTAAATGAGCAGTTCTTC. Translation: CASSLGLAGVNEQFF.

V usage is TRBV27 and J usage is TRBJ1-5, with D tentatively TRBD1 (5 bases). Germline V lookup: CDR1 MNHEY, CDR2 SMNVEV (reference sequence). V was shortened by 11 bases and J by 1 base, with 9 bases between the two germline ends. The CDR3 length is 12 residues. The CDR3 DNA is TGTGCCGCGGGGCGGAGCAATCAGCCCCAGCATTTT. Encoded protein: CAAGRSNQPQHF.

In regard to this clone: Other DNA sequences in the sample encode the same CDR3. The rearrangement uses TRBV9 and TRBJ1-2, with TRBD1 as a possible D gene (6 bases). Germline CDR1 and CDR2: SGDLS and YYNGEE. The CDR3 is made up of 13 amino acids. V was clipped by 3 bases and J by 6 bases, with 12 bases between them. CDR3 amino acids: CASSALQGNGYTF. The CDR3 DNA sequence: TGTGCCAGCAGCGCCCTTCAGGGGAATGGCTACACCTTC.

This clone was counted a single time. J is TRBJ2-1 and V is TRBV4-1; the match to TRBD2 covers 10 bases. CDR1 and CDR2 from the germline V gene are MGHRA and YSYEKL. V was pared by 4 bases and J by 9 bases, with 9 bases of the junction left unmatched. The CDR3 is 15 amino acids. The CDR3 protein is CASSRASGSLGEQFF. The DNA for the CDR3 is TGCGCCAGCAGCCGCGCTAGCGGGAGCTTGGGTGAGCAGTTCTTC.

Only one count was recorded for this clone. The chain joins TRBV14 to TRBJ2-5; D is perhaps TRBD1 (6 bases). Trimming pared 4 bases from V and 2 bases from J, leaving 8 bases between. Germline-derived CDR1 and CDR2 are SGHDN and FVKESK. There are 13 residues in the CDR3. The CDR3 DNA is TGTGCCAGCAGCCCGGGACAACAAGAGACCCAGTACTTC. It specifies CASSPGQQETQYF.

The V call is TRBV7-7, the J call TRBJ2-5; D tentatively reads TRBD1 or TRBD2 (5 bases each). The CDR3 sequence is 14 residues long. The V gene lost 1 base and the J gene lost 5 bases, with 11 bases spanning the gap. Germline V gives CDR1 SSHAT, CDR2 FNYEAQ (reference sequence). CDR3 nucleotides: TGTGCCAGCAGCTTAGGCCGGGGCTGGGAGACCCAGTACTTC. It is translated as CASSLGRGWETQYF. The full variable domain, with the rest looked up from reference TRBV7-7 and TRBJ2-5, is GAGVSQSPRYKVTKRGQDVTLRCDPISSHATLYWYQQALGQGPEFLTYFNYEAQPDKSGLPSDRFSAERPEGSISTLTIQRTEQRDSAMYRCASSLGRGWETQYFGPGTRLLVL.

CDR3 region: CASSRDRNYEQYF. The CDR3 nucleotides read TGTGCCAGCAGCCGCGACAGGAACTACGAGCAGTACTTC. This chain connects TRBV13 to TRBJ2-7; D is possibly TRBD1 (6 bases). V dropped 5 bases and J dropped 3 bases, with 11 bases sitting between them. CDR3 length equals 13 residues. Germline V gives CDR1 PRHDT, CDR2 FYEKMQ (reference sequence). Combining the CDR3 with reference TRBV13 and TRBJ2-7 gives the whole variable domain AAGVIQSPRHLIKEKRETATLKCYPIPRHDTVYWYQQGPGQDPQFLISFYEKMQSDKGSIPDRFSAQQFSDYHSELNMSSLELGDSALYFCASSRDRNYEQYFGPGTRLTVT.

As to this clone: This sample includes further DNA sequences coding for the same CDR3. This sequence joins TRBV27 and TRBJ2-1; D ambiguous. V was clipped by 2 bases and J by 5 bases, with 7 bases between them. Germline values: CDR1 MNHEY, CDR2 SMNVEV (reference sequence). The length of the CDR3 is 13 residues. CDR3 region: CASSLLGDNEQFF. CDR3 in DNA: TGTGCCAGCAGTTTACTAGGCGACAATGAGCAGTTCTTC.

The chain links TRBV25-1 to TRBJ2-1, with D possibly being TRBD1 (6 bases). Germline V gives CDR1 MGHDK, CDR2 SYGVNS. This CDR3 has 13 amino acids. Trimming pared 1 base from V and 9 bases from J, leaving 10 bases between. The DNA of the CDR3 is TGTGCCAGCAGTGAATGGGGGCAGGCTGAGCAGTTCTTC. It is translated as CASSEWGQAEQFF.

The chain has TRBV5-1 and TRBJ2-2; D might be TRBD1 (6 bases). V lost 3 bases to trimming and J lost 2 bases, with 14 bases between them. Germline lookup yields CDR1 SGHRS and CDR2 YFSETQ. The CDR3 consists of 16 residues. The CDR3 loop is CASSWMDSRNTGELFF. CDR3 nucleotides: TGCGCCAGCAGCTGGATGGACAGTCGAAACACCGGGGAGCTGTTTTTT.

The rearrangement links TRBV5-6 to TRBJ1-1; D ambiguous. The CDR3 sequence is 13 residues long. The germline gives CDR1 SGHDT, CDR2 YYEEEE. Trimming took off 1 base at V and 1 base at J, with 5 bases between the two ends. CDR3 amino acids: CASSLLQNTEAFF. CDR3 nucleotide sequence: TGTGCCAGCAGCTTGTTACAGAACACTGAAGCTTTCTTT.

J is TRBJ2-1 and V is TRBV6-1, with TRBD2 identical over 9 bases. The CDR3 is made up of 16 amino acids. Germline V gene data show CDR1 as MNHNS and CDR2 as SASEGT. Losses at the gene ends were 1 base for V and 2 bases for J; bases not matched to a gene: 3. The CDR3 here is CASSEGGGRAYNEQFF. The CDR3 bases are TGTGCCAGCAGTGAAGGCGGCGGGAGGGCCTACAATGAGCAGTTCTTC.

J is TRBJ2-1 and V is TRBV6-5; D is undetermined. Per the germline V gene, CDR1 is MNHEY and CDR2 is SVGAGI. V lost 6 bases and J 7 bases, leaving 10 bases between the germline ends. The CDR3 has 12 residues. For the CDR3, the DNA is TGTGCCAGCAGCACCCCGGGTAATGAGCAGTTCTTC. Residues: CASSTPGNEQFF.

The rearrangement uses TRBV10-3 and TRBJ2-7; the D gene is possibly TRBD1 (6 bases). The ends were cut back, 0 bases at V and 3 bases at J, with 9 bases in the middle. This CDR3 has 14 amino acids. The germline CDR1 and CDR2 sequences are ENHRY and SYGVKD. CDR3 residues: CAISESQGIYEQYF. CDR3 coding DNA: TGTGCCATCAGTGAGTCCCAGGGGATCTACGAGCAGTACTTC.

The chain combines TRBV6-1 with TRBJ2-7; 12 positions agree with TRBD1. J gave up 7 bases and V 8 bases, and 6 bases lay outside the gene matches. The V gene's germline CDR1 is MNHNS and CDR2 SASEGT. The CDR3 contains 13 residues. CDR3 nucleotide sequence: TGTGCCAGCCGGGGACAGGGGGCGGAAGAGCAGTACTTC. Translated: CASRGQGAEEQYF.

The gene calls are TRBV4-1 and TRBJ2-7; D is perhaps TRBD2 (6 bases). Germline-derived CDR1 and CDR2 are MGHRA and YSYEKL. The CDR3 loop spans 17 amino acids. V lost 0 bases and J lost 0, with 15 bases in between. The DNA for the CDR3 is TGCGCCAGCAGCCAAGAGACGGGACTGATAACCTCCTACGAGCAGTACTTC. As protein: CASSQETGLITSYEQYF.

This rearrangement joins TRBV13 to TRBJ1-1; D perhaps matches TRBD1 (6 bases). The germline V gene has CDR1 PRHDT and CDR2 FYEKMQ (reference sequence). The V end lost 5 bases, the J end lost 0 bases, and 13 bases lay between the germline ends. This CDR3 spans 15 amino acids. In DNA, the CDR3 is TGTGCCAGCAGCCCTATAAACAGGGTGAACACTGAAGCTTTCTTT. Residues: CASSPINRVNTEAFF. Variable domain in full (rest from reference TRBV13 and TRBJ1-1): AAGVIQSPRHLIKEKRETATLKCYPIPRHDTVYWYQQGPGQDPQFLISFYEKMQSDKGSIPDRFSAQQFSDYHSELNMSSLELGDSALYFCASSPINRVNTEAFFGQGTRLTVV.

This sequence joins TRBV6-4 and TRBJ1-1; tentative D call: TRBD1 (6 bases). The V end was cut by 7 bases, the J end by 1 base, with 10 bases between. The germline V gene has CDR1 MRHNA and CDR2 SNTAGT. The CDR3 extends over 13 amino acids. The CDR3 sequence is CASKGEGNTEAFF. The DNA of the CDR3 is TGTGCCAGCAAGGGGGAGGGGAACACTGAAGCTTTCTTT.